This TCR beta chain came from a study of T cells in Graves' hyperthyroidism and ophthalmopathy. The CDR3 totals 14 residues. Germline lookup yields CDR1 DFQATT and CDR2 SNEGSKA (reference sequence). V was clipped by 1 base and J by 6 bases; unmatched bases: 6. This clonotype was found many times. The source material, RNA transcripts, was used to amplify TCR beta CDR3 regions. The TCR CDR3 first-round RT-PCR relied on the HTBI primer set. MiXCR, applied by TCRdb to the multiplex PCR reads, yields one record per CDR3 protein. The sample includes some 250,000 distinct CDR3 sequences, 13% to 15% of them seen just once.

This chain joins TRBV20-1 and TRBJ1-3; 7 bases are a match to TRBD1. Specimen: blood. The TCR sequence derives from a middle-aged woman with Graves' hyperthyroidism that later progressed to Graves' ophthalmopathy. In nucleotides, the CDR3 is TGCAGTGCTAGAGTTGGAGACAGGGCAAACACCATATATTTT. Its protein product is CSARVGDRANTIYF.